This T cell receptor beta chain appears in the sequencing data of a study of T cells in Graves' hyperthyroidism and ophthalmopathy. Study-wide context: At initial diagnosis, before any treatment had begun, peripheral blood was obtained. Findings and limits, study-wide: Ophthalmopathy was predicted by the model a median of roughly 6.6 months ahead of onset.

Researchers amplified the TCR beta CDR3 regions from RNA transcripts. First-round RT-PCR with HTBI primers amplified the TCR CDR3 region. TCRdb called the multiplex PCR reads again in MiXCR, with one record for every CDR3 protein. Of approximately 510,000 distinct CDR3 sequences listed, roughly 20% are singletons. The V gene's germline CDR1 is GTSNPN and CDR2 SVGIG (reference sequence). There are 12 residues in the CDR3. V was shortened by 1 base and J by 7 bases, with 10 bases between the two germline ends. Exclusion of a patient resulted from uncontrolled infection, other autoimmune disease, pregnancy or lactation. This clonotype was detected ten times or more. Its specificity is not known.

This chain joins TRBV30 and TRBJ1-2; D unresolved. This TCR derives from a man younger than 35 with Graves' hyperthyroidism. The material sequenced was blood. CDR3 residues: CAWSDLIGGYTF. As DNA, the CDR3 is TGTGCCTGGAGTGACCTCATCGGTGGCTACACCTTC. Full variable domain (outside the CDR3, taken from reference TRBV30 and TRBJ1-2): SQTIHQWPATLVQPVGSPLSLECTVEGTSNPNLYWYRQAAGRGLQLLFYSVGIGQISSEVPQNLSASRPQDRQFILSSKKLLLSDSGFYLCAWSDLIGGYTFGSGTRLTVV.